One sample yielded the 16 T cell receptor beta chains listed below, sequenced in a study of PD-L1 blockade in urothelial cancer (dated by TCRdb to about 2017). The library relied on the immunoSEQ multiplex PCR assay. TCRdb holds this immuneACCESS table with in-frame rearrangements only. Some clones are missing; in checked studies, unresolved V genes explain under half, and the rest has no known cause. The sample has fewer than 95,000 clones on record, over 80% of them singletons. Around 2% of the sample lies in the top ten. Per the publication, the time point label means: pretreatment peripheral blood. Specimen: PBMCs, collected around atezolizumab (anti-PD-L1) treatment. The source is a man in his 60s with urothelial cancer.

The CDR3 sequence: CASSQGSGSSYNEQFF. Written as DNA, the CDR3 is TGCGCCAGCAGCCAAGGAAGCGGGAGCTCCTACAATGAGCAGTTCTTC. This chain connects TRBV4-3 to TRBJ2-1; 8 positions agree with TRBD2. V trimming: 1 base; J trimming: 0 bases; junction bases outside the gene matches: 2. Germline values: CDR1 LGHNA, CDR2 YSLEER. The CDR3 has 16 residues.

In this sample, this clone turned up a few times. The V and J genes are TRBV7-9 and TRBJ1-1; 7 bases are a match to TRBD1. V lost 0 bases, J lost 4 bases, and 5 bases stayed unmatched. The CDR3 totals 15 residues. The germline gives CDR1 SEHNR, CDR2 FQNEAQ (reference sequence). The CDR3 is CASSLAKQGSTEAFF. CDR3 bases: TGTGCCAGCAGCTTAGCCAAACAGGGGTCCACTGAAGCTTTCTTT.

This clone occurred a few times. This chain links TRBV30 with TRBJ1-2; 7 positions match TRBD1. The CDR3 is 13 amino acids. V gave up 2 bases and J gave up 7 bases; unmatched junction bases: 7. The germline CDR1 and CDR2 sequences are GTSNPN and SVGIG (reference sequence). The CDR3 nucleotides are TGTGCCTGGAGTCGCGAGGGGGCTGGTGGCTACACCTTC. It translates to CAWSREGAGGYTF. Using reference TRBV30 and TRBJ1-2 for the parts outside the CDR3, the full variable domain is SQTIHQWPATLVQPVGSPLSLECTVEGTSNPNLYWYRQAAGRGLQLLFYSVGIGQISSEVPQNLSASRPQDRQFILSSKKLLLSDSGFYLCAWSREGAGGYTFGSGTRLTVV.

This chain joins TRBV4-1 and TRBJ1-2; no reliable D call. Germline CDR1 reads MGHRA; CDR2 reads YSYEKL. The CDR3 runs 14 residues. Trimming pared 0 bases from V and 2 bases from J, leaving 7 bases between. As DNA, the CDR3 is TGCGCCAGCAGCCAAGAACCGGGGAACTATGGCTACACCTTC. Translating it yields CASSQEPGNYGYTF.

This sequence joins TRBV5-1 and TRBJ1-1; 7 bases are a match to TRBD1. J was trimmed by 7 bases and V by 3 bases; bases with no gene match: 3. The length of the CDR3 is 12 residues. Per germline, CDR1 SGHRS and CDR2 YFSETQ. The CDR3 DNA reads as TGCGCCAGCAGCTCTCAGGGGGTTGAAGCTTTCTTT. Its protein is CASSSQGVEAFF.

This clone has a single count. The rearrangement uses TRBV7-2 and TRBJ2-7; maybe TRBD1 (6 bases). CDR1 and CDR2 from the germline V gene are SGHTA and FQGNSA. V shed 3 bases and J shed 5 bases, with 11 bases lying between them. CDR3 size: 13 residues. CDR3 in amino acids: CASSFAGANEQYF. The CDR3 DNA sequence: TGTGCCAGCAGCTTTGCAGGGGCCAACGAGCAGTACTTC.

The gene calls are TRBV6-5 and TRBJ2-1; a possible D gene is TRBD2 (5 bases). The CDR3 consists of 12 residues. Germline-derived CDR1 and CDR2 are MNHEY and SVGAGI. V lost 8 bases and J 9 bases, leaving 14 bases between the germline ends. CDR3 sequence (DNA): TGTGCCAGCCCACCTCCGGGGATTGAGCAGTTCTTC. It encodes CASPPPGIEQFF.

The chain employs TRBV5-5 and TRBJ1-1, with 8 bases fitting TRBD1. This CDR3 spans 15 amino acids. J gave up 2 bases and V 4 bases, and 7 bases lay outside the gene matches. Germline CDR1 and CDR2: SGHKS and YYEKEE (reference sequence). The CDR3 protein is CASSPQGALNTEAFF. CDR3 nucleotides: TGTGCCAGCAGCCCTCAGGGGGCGCTTAACACTGAAGCTTTCTTT.

CDR3: CASSSVRGTTEPQHF. The CDR3 DNA reads TGTGCCAGCAGTTCCGTCAGGGGTACGACAGAGCCCCAGCATTTT. This chain joins TRBV28 and TRBJ1-5; tentatively, D is TRBD1 (6 bases). Trimming shortened V by 4 bases and J by 8 bases, and 18 bases separated the two germline ends. Looked up from germline, CDR1 is MDHEN and CDR2 is SYDVKM. CDR3 size: 15 residues. Filled out from reference TRBV28 and TRBJ1-5, the complete variable domain reads DVKVTQSSRYLVKRTGEKVFLECVQDMDHENMFWYRQDPGLGLRLIYFSYDVKMKEKGDIPEGYSVSREKKERFSLILESASTNQTSMYLCASSSVRGTTEPQHFGDGTRLSIL.

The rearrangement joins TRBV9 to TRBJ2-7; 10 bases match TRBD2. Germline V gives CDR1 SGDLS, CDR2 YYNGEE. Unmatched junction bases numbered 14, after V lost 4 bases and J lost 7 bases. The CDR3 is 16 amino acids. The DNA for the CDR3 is TGTGCCAGCAGCCCAAGTAAACCTAGCGGGAGTGGTGAGCAGTACTTC. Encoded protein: CASSPSKPSGSGEQYF. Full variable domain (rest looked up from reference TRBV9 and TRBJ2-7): DSGVTQTPKHLITATGQRVTLRCSPRSGDLSVYWYQQSLDQGLQFLIQYYNGEERAKGNILERFSAQQFPDLHSELNLSSLELGDSALYFCASSPSKPSGSGEQYFGPGTRLTVT.

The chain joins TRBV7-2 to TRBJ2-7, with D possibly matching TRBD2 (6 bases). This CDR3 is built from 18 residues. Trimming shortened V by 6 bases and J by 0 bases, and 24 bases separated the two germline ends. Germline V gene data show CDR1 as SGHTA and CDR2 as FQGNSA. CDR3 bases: TGTGCCAGCAGTCTTACCGGGACTGGAGACGTTCGCTCCTACGAGCAGTACTTC. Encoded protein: CASSLTGTGDVRSYEQYF.

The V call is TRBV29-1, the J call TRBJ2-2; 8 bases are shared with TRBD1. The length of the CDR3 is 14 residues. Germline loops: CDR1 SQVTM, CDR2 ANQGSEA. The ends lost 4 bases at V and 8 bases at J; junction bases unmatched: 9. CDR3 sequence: CSVVLGQGMGELFF. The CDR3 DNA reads TGCAGCGTTGTCCTAGGACAGGGAATGGGGGAGCTGTTTTTT.

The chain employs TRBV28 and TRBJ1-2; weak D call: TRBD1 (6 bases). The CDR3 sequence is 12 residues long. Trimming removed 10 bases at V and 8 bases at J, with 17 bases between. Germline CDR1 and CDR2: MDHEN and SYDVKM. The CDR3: CATKNTGWGYTF. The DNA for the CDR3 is TGTGCCACCAAGAATACAGGGTGGGGCTACACCTTC.

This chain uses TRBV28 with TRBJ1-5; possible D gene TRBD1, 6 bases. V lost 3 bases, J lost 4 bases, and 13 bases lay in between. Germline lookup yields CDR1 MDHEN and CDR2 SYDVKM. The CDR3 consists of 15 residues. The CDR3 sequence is CASSLRGGQNQPQHF. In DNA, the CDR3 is TGTGCCAGCAGTTTGCGCGGGGGACAAAATCAGCCCCAGCATTTT. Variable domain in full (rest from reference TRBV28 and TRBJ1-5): DVKVTQSSRYLVKRTGEKVFLECVQDMDHENMFWYRQDPGLGLRLIYFSYDVKMKEKGDIPEGYSVSREKKERFSLILESASTNQTSMYLCASSLRGGQNQPQHFGDGTRLSIL.

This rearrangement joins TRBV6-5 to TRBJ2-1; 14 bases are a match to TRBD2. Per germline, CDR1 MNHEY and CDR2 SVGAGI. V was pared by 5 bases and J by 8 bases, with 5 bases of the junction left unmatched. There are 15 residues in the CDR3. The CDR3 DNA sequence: TGTGCCAGCAGTCCCGGGACTAGCGGGAGTTATGAGCAGTTCTTC. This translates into CASSPGTSGSYEQFF.

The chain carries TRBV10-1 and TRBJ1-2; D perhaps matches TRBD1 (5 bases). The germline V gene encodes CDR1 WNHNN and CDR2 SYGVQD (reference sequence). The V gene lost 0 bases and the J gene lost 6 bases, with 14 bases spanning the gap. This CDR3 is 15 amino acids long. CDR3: CASSESIGGDHGYTF. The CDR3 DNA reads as TGCGCCAGCAGTGAGTCGATCGGGGGTGATCATGGCTACACCTTC.